These 32 T cell receptor beta chains came from one sample sequenced in a study of cytomegalovirus exposure and HLA in healthy donors. The PCR made use of 60 Vbeta and 13 Jbeta primers. Method: immunoSEQ multiplex PCR; TCRdb's copy keeps in-frame clones and lacks some. The top ten hold approximately 1.6% of the sample, which has roughly 160,000 clones, 77% seen once. The sequencing input was PBMCs. These receptors all stem from a woman aged 30 to 39 in good health and CMV-seronegative.

V gene TRBV6-1 combines with J gene TRBJ2-3; 9 positions match TRBD2. CDR1 MNHNS and CDR2 SASEGT come from the germline V gene. Trimming cost V 3 bases and J 4 bases; bases outside gene matches: 17. This CDR3 contains 19 residues. The CDR3 loop is CASSEVGVAGAPDADTQYF. As DNA, the CDR3 is TGTGCCAGCAGTGAGGTTGGAGTAGCGGGGGCACCGGATGCAGATACGCAGTATTTT.

The chain employs TRBV7-6 and TRBJ1-5; D is ambiguous. The CDR3 sequence is 15 residues long. With 1 base removed from V and 4 bases from J, the gap between germline ends came to 11 bases. CDR1 is SGHVS, CDR2 FNYEAQ, per germline. In nucleotides, the CDR3 is TGTGCCAGCAGCTTAGATTCAGGTTTTAATCAGCCCCAGCATTTT. Translation gives CASSLDSGFNQPQHF.

The chain combines TRBV4-1 with TRBJ2-7, with 7 positions matching TRBD1. The germline CDR1 and CDR2 sequences are MGHRA and YSYEKL. CDR3 size: 14 residues. V shed 1 base, J shed 5 bases, and the junction held 5 bases outside the gene matches. In nucleotides, the CDR3 is TGCGCCAGCAGCCAAGGGACAGGCAGCGACGAGCAGTACTTC. Encoded protein: CASSQGTGSDEQYF.

This clone was counted a few times. The gene calls are TRBV19 and TRBJ2-3; D uncertain. The CDR3 consists of 13 residues. Trimming cost V 2 bases and J 4 bases, with 7 bases left between them. Germline CDR1 LNHDA, CDR2 SQIVND (reference sequence). CDR3 coding DNA: TGTGCCAGTAGTATAATAAGCGCAGATACGCAGTATTTT. This gives the protein CASSIISADTQYF. The full variable domain, completed using reference TRBV19 and TRBJ2-3, is DGGITQSPKYLFRKEGQNVTLSCEQNLNHDAMYWYRQDPGQGLRLIYYSQIVNDFQKGDIAEGYSVSREKKESFPLTVTSAQKNPTAFYLCASSIISADTQYFGPGTRLTVL.

This clone was seen only a few times. CDR3 sequence: CASSGLAGVQETQYF. CDR3 sequence (DNA): TGTGCCAGCAGTGGACTAGCGGGGGTCCAAGAGACCCAGTACTTC. The V and J genes are TRBV28 and TRBJ2-5; 13 bases agree with TRBD2. Germline CDR1 and CDR2: MDHEN and SYDVKM. With 5 bases clipped from V and 1 base from J, the junction kept 1 base outside the gene matches. The CDR3 runs to 15 residues.

This clone was counted only a few times. The chain is built from TRBV19 and TRBJ2-1, with TRBD2 matching over 10 bases. V gave up 5 bases and J gave up 5 bases; unmatched junction bases: 6. Germline loops: CDR1 LNHDA, CDR2 SQIVND (reference sequence). The CDR3 loop spans 15 amino acids. The CDR3 spells CASSASGGPHNEQFF. CDR3 nucleotides: TGTGCCAGTAGTGCTAGCGGGGGCCCTCACAATGAGCAGTTCTTC.

Only a few counts were recorded for this clone. The genes are TRBV23-1 and TRBJ1-4, with 10 bases identical to TRBD1. TRBV23-1 is filed as an ORF, its function uncertain. V lost 7 bases, J lost 0 bases, and 11 bases stayed unmatched. CDR3 size: 18 residues. CDR3 nucleotides: TGCGCCAGCAACGGACAGGGGGTAAAGGGTCCAACTAATGAAAAACTGTTTTTT. This sequence encodes CASNGQGVKGPTNEKLFF.

V is TRBV5-4 and J is TRBJ2-1; unclear D gene. The CDR3 length is 14 residues. Germline V gene sequence: CDR1 SGHNT, CDR2 YYREEE (reference sequence). V shed 2 bases and J shed 9 bases, with 15 bases lying between them. Here the CDR3 DNA reads TGTGCCAGCAGCTTCCAAACTATTTTTGGTGAGCAGTTCTTC. Its protein is CASSFQTIFGEQFF.

The gene calls are TRBV6-1 and TRBJ2-7, with D perhaps TRBD2 (7 bases). Germline CDR1 and CDR2: MNHNS and SASEGT. Between the trimmed V and J ends, which lost 8 bases and 2 bases, there was a span of 16 bases. This CDR3 has 14 residues. As DNA, the CDR3 is TGTGCCAGCGAAAGGGGGGGGTTCGCCTACGAGCAGTACTTC. Its protein is CASERGGFAYEQYF.

This chain uses TRBV5-4 with TRBJ2-7; D is perhaps TRBD2 (6 bases). V lost 1 base, J lost 0 bases, and 23 bases lay in between. Germline loops: CDR1 SGHNT, CDR2 YYREEE (reference sequence). The CDR3 runs 19 residues. CDR3 region: CASSLSARGIADISYEQYF. DNA for the CDR3: TGTGCCAGCAGCTTGTCGGCTAGGGGTATAGCGGATATCTCCTACGAGCAGTACTTC.

This sequence joins TRBV19 and TRBJ2-7; 10 bases fit TRBD1. The CDR3 loop spans 15 amino acids. V dropped 5 bases and J dropped 3; count of bases not matched to a gene: 7. CDR1 is LNHDA, CDR2 SQIVND, per germline (reference sequence). The CDR3 region is CASSQGWTGGYEQYF. Written as DNA, the CDR3 is TGTGCCAGTAGTCAGGGCTGGACAGGGGGCTACGAGCAGTACTTC.

V usage is TRBV5-6 and J usage is TRBJ2-7, with TRBD2 as a possible D gene (6 bases). Germline V lookup: CDR1 SGHDT, CDR2 YYEEEE. There are 15 residues in the CDR3. Trimming stripped 1 base from V and 3 bases from J, with 14 bases between. In DNA, the CDR3 is TGTGCCAGCAGCTTGTGGGACGCGGAGGGCTACGAGCAGTACTTC. Translation: CASSLWDAEGYEQYF. The full variable domain, with the rest looked up from reference TRBV5-6 and TRBJ2-7, is DAGVTQSPTHLIKTRGQQVTLRCSPKSGHDTVSWYQQALGQGPQFIFQYYEEEERQRGNFPDRFSGHQFPNYSSELNVNALLLGDSALYLCASSLWDAEGYEQYFGPGTRLTVT.

This rearrangement joins TRBV29-1 to TRBJ1-2, with 8 nucleotides matching TRBD1. Germline CDR1 is SQVTM and CDR2 is ANQGSEA. The CDR3 length is 14 residues. Losses at the gene ends were 1 base for V and 0 bases for J; bases not matched to a gene: 1. CDR3 amino acids: CSVEGDRTNYGYTF. The CDR3, as DNA: TGCAGCGTTGAAGGGGACAGGACTAACTATGGCTACACCTTC.

V and J are TRBV7-9 and TRBJ1-1; no clear D gene. Germline CDR1 reads SEHNR; CDR2 reads FQNEAQ (reference sequence). V lost 1 base and J lost 7, with 4 bases in between. This CDR3 region has 11 residues. CDR3 coding DNA: TGTGCCAGCAGCTTAGGCGGTGAAGCTTTCTTT. It translates to CASSLGGEAFF.

The chain links TRBV27 to TRBJ1-1; D is perhaps TRBD1 (6 bases). This CDR3 is built from 13 residues. In germline, CDR1 is MNHEY, CDR2 SMNVEV (reference sequence). Deletions cut 8 bases from V and 5 bases from J, with 15 bases between. The CDR3 DNA reads TGTGCCAGCGGCCGAATTAGGGGGACTGAAGCTTTCTTT. As protein: CASGRIRGTEAFF.

The CDR3, as DNA: TGTGCCACGGGCCAGGGGCCCGATAAAGGAGCCGATGAGCAGTTCTTC. Amino acids: CATGQGPDKGADEQFF. The V gene is TRBV19, the J gene TRBJ2-1, with D possibly TRBD1 on 6 matching bases. The germline V and J ends were trimmed by 10 bases and 8 bases, with 27 bases remaining between them. This CDR3 region has 16 residues. In germline, CDR1 is LNHDA, CDR2 SQIVND (reference sequence).

The rearrangement uses TRBV6-5 and TRBJ2-7; 8 bases fit TRBD2. Germline V gene lookup returns CDR1 MNHEY and CDR2 SVGAGI. CDR3 length: 15 amino acids. The V and J ends lost 8 bases and 7 bases, in that order; junction bases with no gene match: 16. CDR3 DNA: TGTGCCAGCTCTAACTCGGGACTAGGCATCGAGGAGCAGTACTTC. The encoded protein is CASSNSGLGIEEQYF.

The V gene is TRBV7-2, the J gene TRBJ1-2; D gene uncertain. With 1 base removed from V and 1 base from J, the gap between germline ends came to 13 bases. Germline V CDR1 and CDR2: SGHTA, FQGNSA. The CDR3 spans 16 residues. CDR3 nucleotide sequence: TGTGCCAGCAGCTTAGACGGAGTTTCACGTAACTATGGCTACACCTTC. As protein: CASSLDGVSRNYGYTF.

The chain uses TRBV19 and TRBJ1-5; 7 nucleotides agree with TRBD1. The CDR3 extends over 15 amino acids. Losses at the gene ends were 6 bases for V and 2 bases for J; bases not matched to a gene: 7. From germline, CDR1 is LNHDA and CDR2 SQIVND (reference sequence). This CDR3 is CASSTLGQGNQPQHF. The CDR3 DNA sequence: TGTGCCAGTAGCACCCTTGGACAGGGCAATCAGCCCCAGCATTTT.

The chain recombines TRBV6-1 with TRBJ2-2; TRBD1 aligns across 7 bases. The CDR3 is made up of 21 amino acids. The V and J ends lost 1 base and 4 bases, in that order; junction bases with no gene match: 21. Germline CDR1 reads MNHNS; CDR2 reads SASEGT. The CDR3, as DNA: TGTGCCAGCAGTGAAGGTCCCCGCTTTACTTTGACAGGGTTACGCACCGGGGAGCTGTTTTTT. Amino acids: CASSEGPRFTLTGLRTGELFF.

The V gene is TRBV7-9, the J gene TRBJ1-4; perhaps TRBD1 as D (6 bases). Per the germline V gene, CDR1 is SEHNR and CDR2 is FQNEAQ (reference sequence). There are 15 residues in the CDR3. The V end lost 2 bases, the J end lost 8 bases, and 15 bases lay between the germline ends. This CDR3 is CASSLNFGTYEKLFF. CDR3 DNA sequence: TGTGCCAGCAGCTTAAATTTTGGGACATACGAAAAACTGTTTTTT.

The V gene is TRBV28, the J gene TRBJ2-7; 7 nucleotides agree with TRBD2. Germline-derived CDR1 and CDR2 are MDHEN and SYDVKM. The ends lost 6 bases at V and 0 bases at J; junction bases unmatched: 8. The CDR3 spans 15 residues. This chain's CDR3 is CASRRGSSGSYEQYF. The CDR3, as DNA: TGTGCCAGCAGAAGAGGGTCTAGCGGCTCCTACGAGCAGTACTTC. Using reference TRBV28 and TRBJ2-7 for the parts outside the CDR3, the full variable domain is DVKVTQSSRYLVKRTGEKVFLECVQDMDHENMFWYRQDPGLGLRLIYFSYDVKMKEKGDIPEGYSVSREKKERFSLILESASTNQTSMYLCASRRGSSGSYEQYFGPGTRLTVT.

Only a few counts were recorded for this clone. The sample contains more than one DNA sequence encoding this CDR3. The chain uses TRBV11-2 and TRBJ1-2; 8 nucleotides agree with TRBD1. Germline V gives CDR1 SGHAT, CDR2 FQNNGV. J lost 4 bases, V lost 6 bases, and 4 bases had no gene match. This CDR3 contains 13 residues. Here the CDR3 reads CASSSGQGYGYTF. The CDR3 bases are TGTGCCAGCAGTTCCGGACAGGGCTATGGCTACACCTTC.

This chain joins TRBV5-1 and TRBJ2-1; 11 bases line up with TRBD2. Germline loops: CDR1 SGHRS, CDR2 YFSETQ. Trimming at V came to 1 base and at J to 8 bases, leaving 5 bases not matched to a gene. The length of the CDR3 is 15 residues. The CDR3: CASSLFLAGGHEQFF. The CDR3 DNA is TGCGCCAGCAGCTTGTTCCTAGCGGGAGGCCATGAGCAGTTCTTC.

The gene calls are TRBV4-3 and TRBJ2-5; 10 bases are shared with TRBD2. Judging by the DNA end, TRBJ2-7 fits better; the J call may be wrong. The CDR3 runs to 20 residues. Germline loops: CDR1 LGHNA, CDR2 YSLEER. The CDR3 DNA reads as TGCGCCAGCAGCCAGCCAGAAAGCGGGAGGGCTCCTATTAATTATTACGAGCAGTACTTC. This translates into CASSQPESGRAPINYYEQYF.

This chain connects TRBV30 to TRBJ2-2, with 7 bases identical to TRBD1. The CDR3 length is 13 residues. V shed 5 bases, J shed 7 bases, and the junction held 7 bases outside the gene matches. The V gene's germline CDR1 is GTSNPN and CDR2 SVGIG (reference sequence). The CDR3 loop reads CAWGTGAGGELFF. CDR3 coding DNA: TGTGCCTGGGGAACAGGGGCGGGCGGGGAGCTGTTTTTT.

The V and J genes are TRBV27 and TRBJ2-5; TRBD2 agrees at 12 bases. The CDR3 totals 17 residues. V shed 7 bases, J shed 5 bases, and the junction held 14 bases outside the gene matches. The germline V gene encodes CDR1 MNHEY and CDR2 SMNVEV (reference sequence). In nucleotides, the CDR3 is TGTGCCAGCACCTCAGTTATCACTAGCGGGGGGTGGGAGACCCAGTACTTC. This encodes CASTSVITSGGWETQYF.

The CDR3 nucleotides are TGTGCCAGCAGTGGACAGGGGAACACTGAAGCTTTCTTT. It yields the protein CASSGQGNTEAFF. The chain carries TRBV6-1 and TRBJ1-1; 7 bases fit TRBD1. The CDR3 runs to 13 residues. Unmatched junction bases numbered 0, after V lost 4 bases and J lost 1 base. Germline assignment: CDR1 MNHNS and CDR2 SASEGT.

This clone was observed a single time. The V and J genes are TRBV7-6 and TRBJ1-5; D perhaps matches TRBD1 (5 bases). CDR1 and CDR2 from the germline V gene are SGHVS and FNYEAQ. This CDR3 contains 16 residues. V was pared by 3 bases and J by 5 bases, with 17 bases between. CDR3 protein: CASSLDRTPSHQPQHF. For the CDR3, the DNA is TGTGCCAGCAGCTTGGACCGGACACCGTCGCATCAGCCCCAGCATTTT.

The chain links TRBV29-1 to TRBJ2-3; 16 bases match TRBD2. This CDR3 comprises 15 residues. V shed 7 bases and J 3 bases; nucleotides not matched to a gene: 4. Germline CDR1 reads SQVTM; CDR2 reads ANQGSEA. The CDR3 sequence is CSAGTSGGATDTQYF. The DNA for the CDR3 is TGCAGCGCTGGGACTAGCGGGGGGGCGACAGATACGCAGTATTTT.

This sequence joins TRBV28 and TRBJ1-5; D unresolved. The V and J ends lost 4 bases and 7 bases respectively, with 5 bases between them. The CDR3 runs to 11 residues. Per the germline V gene, CDR1 is MDHEN and CDR2 is SYDVKM. The CDR3 sequence: CASSSEQPQHF. CDR3 bases: TGTGCCAGCAGTTCTGAGCAGCCCCAGCATTTT.

This chain connects TRBV11-2 to TRBJ2-1; 8 nucleotides agree with TRBD1. This CDR3 contains 17 residues. V was pared by 5 bases and J by 0 bases, with 9 bases of the junction left unmatched. CDR1 SGHAT and CDR2 FQNNGV come from the germline V gene. In DNA form, the CDR3 reads TGTGCCAGCAGCCAGCGGACAGGGAGGAGCTCCTACAATGAGCAGTTCTTC. It yields the protein CASSQRTGRSSYNEQFF. Using reference TRBV11-2 and TRBJ2-1 for the parts outside the CDR3, the full variable domain is EAGVAQSPRYKIIEKRQSVAFWCNPISGHATLYWYQQILGQGPKLLIQFQNNGVVDDSQLPKDRFSAERLKGVDSTLKIQPAKLEDSAVYLCASSQRTGRSSYNEQFFGPGTRLTVL.